One sample yielded the 11 T cell receptor beta chains listed below, sequenced in a study of blood T cell repertoires in COVID-19. Produced via immunoSEQ multiplex PCR; TCRdb's table is partial and in-frame only. The sample shows about 430,000 clones, roughly 88% of them seen only once. Sequencing used PBMCs or T cells enriched from blood (not recorded which). The origin of the receptors is a woman aged 18-35 years who had been exposed to COVID-19.

A single count supports this clone. CDR3: CASSLLTSGRGAKNIQYF. CDR3 coding DNA: TGTGCCAGCAGTCTCCTAACTAGCGGGAGAGGTGCCAAAAACATTCAGTACTTC. The chain employs TRBV11-2 and TRBJ2-4; TRBD2 matches 11 bases. V was pared by 6 bases and J by 1 base, with 11 bases of the junction left unmatched. The germline gives CDR1 SGHAT, CDR2 FQNNGV. The CDR3 is 18 amino acids.

This clone was seen just once. The chain has TRBV5-1 and TRBJ1-1; 7 bases line up with TRBD1. This CDR3 spans 17 amino acids. V shed 3 bases, J shed 0 bases, and the junction held 11 bases outside the gene matches. Germline values: CDR1 SGHRS, CDR2 YFSETQ. CDR3 in amino acids: CASSSPPGQTMNTEAFF. CDR3 sequence (DNA): TGCGCCAGCAGCTCCCCCCCGGGACAGACCATGAACACTGAAGCTTTCTTT.

The chain uses TRBV7-2 and TRBJ2-3; a possible D gene is TRBD1 (5 bases). The CDR3 has 12 residues. The V gene lost 11 bases and the J gene lost 0 bases, with 9 bases spanning the gap. CDR1 and CDR2 from the germline V gene are SGHTA and FQGNSA. The CDR3: CALGASTDTQYF. CDR3 nucleotide sequence: TGTGCCCTTGGGGCTAGCACAGATACGCAGTATTTT.

The rearrangement uses TRBV3-1 (or the pseudogene TRBV3-2) and TRBJ1-2; 7 nucleotides align to TRBD1. The CDR3 runs 15 residues. J was trimmed by 6 bases and V by 1 base; bases with no gene match: 8. Germline-derived CDR1 and CDR2 are LGHDT and YNNKEL (reference sequence). CDR3 sequence: CASSQGGGVTDGYTF. CDR3 nucleotide sequence: TGTGCCAGCAGCCAAGGAGGGGGCGTTACCGATGGCTACACCTTC.

Here the CDR3 DNA reads TGCGCCAGCAGCTTGAGGCTGGACAGGGTGGCCGAGCAGTACTTC. This sequence encodes CASSLRLDRVAEQYF. The chain carries TRBV5-1 and TRBJ2-7, with 8 positions matching TRBD1. The CDR3 totals 15 residues. The V segment lost 1 base and the J segment 6 bases; nucleotides outside the gene matches: 9. Germline loops: CDR1 SGHRS, CDR2 YFSETQ.

The V gene is TRBV5-1, the J gene TRBJ1-1; 7 positions match TRBD1. The V gene's germline CDR1 is SGHRS and CDR2 YFSETQ. The CDR3 extends over 15 amino acids. V lost 0 bases to trimming and J lost 2 bases; unmatched junction nucleotides: 4. The CDR3 protein is CASSLAGQLNTEAFF. The CDR3 DNA reads as TGCGCCAGCAGCTTGGCGGGACAGCTAAACACTGAAGCTTTCTTT.

This chain joins TRBV7-8 and TRBJ1-1; TRBD1 matches at 11 bases. Germline CDR1 SGHVS, CDR2 FQNEAQ. This CDR3 comprises 17 residues. With V trimmed by 3 bases and J by 1 base, 7 bases remained unmatched. As DNA, the CDR3 is TGTGCCAGCAGCTTCCACCGGGACAGGGGGAGGAACACTGAAGCTTTCTTT. Translating it yields CASSFHRDRGRNTEAFF.

J is TRBJ2-1 and V is TRBV27; TRBD2 matches at 10 bases. Germline values: CDR1 MNHEY, CDR2 SMNVEV (reference sequence). The CDR3 is 17 amino acids. V dropped 5 bases and J dropped 4; count of bases not matched to a gene: 11. CDR3 sequence: CASSLHQGSGRYNEQFF. The CDR3 DNA follows: TGTGCCAGCAGTCTCCATCAGGGTAGCGGGAGGTACAATGAGCAGTTCTTC.

The chain is built from TRBV5-1 and TRBJ1-2; D may be TRBD1 (6 bases). The CDR3 runs 13 residues. Germline CDR1 is SGHRS and CDR2 is YFSETQ. The V gene lost 2 bases and the J gene lost 4 bases, with 9 bases spanning the gap. CDR3 region: CASSLGGSYGYTF. CDR3 bases: TGCGCCAGCAGCTTAGGGGGTAGCTATGGCTACACCTTC.

The chain couples TRBV19 to TRBJ1-1; 8 bases map to TRBD1. Germline assignment: CDR1 LNHDA and CDR2 SQIVND (reference sequence). CDR3 size: 18 residues. The V segment lost 9 bases and the J segment 2 bases; nucleotides outside the gene matches: 20. In nucleotides, the CDR3 is TGTGCCAGCAGAGCTCCGGGACAGGCGAAGGGGAGAAACACTGAAGCTTTCTTT. Its translation: CASRAPGQAKGRNTEAFF.

In regard to this clone: The same CDR3 also results from other DNA sequences found in this sample. This rearrangement joins TRBV29-1 to TRBJ1-5; 7 bases line up with TRBD1. The CDR3 sequence is 12 residues long. In germline, CDR1 is SQVTM, CDR2 ANQGSEA. Losses at the gene ends were 6 bases for V and 1 base for J; bases not matched to a gene: 0. The CDR3 loop is CSVGQSNQPQHF. CDR3 DNA: TGCAGCGTGGGACAGAGCAATCAGCCCCAGCATTTT.